This T cell receptor (beta chain) was found in a study of human T cells and chemical hapten exposure. Study-level information: Minor volume differences among pooled libraries chiefly drove per-sample TCR yield variation.

The time point is: healthy volunteer bleed at 6 weeks. From whole blood left unfractionated, total RNA was extracted. Germline lookup yields CDR1 MNHEY and CDR2 SVGAGI. V gave up 8 bases and J gave up 1 base, with 14 bases separating them. The CDR3 is 14 amino acids. Library preparation tagged each individual cDNA molecule with a unique molecular identifier. As originally analysed: Samples had a median of 95,638 TCRs, ranging 23,224 to 690,600. TCRdb ran MiXCR on the RACE reads and lists one entry per CDR3 protein. The V and J calls were not made by the authors but by TCRdb's processing. The data show approximately 81,000 distinct CDR3 sequences, approximately 8.6% seen once.

Sequencing was done on a sample of whole blood. The chain links TRBV6-5 to TRBJ1-1, with D tentatively TRBD1 (6 bases). The TCR was taken from a male donor in good health. Some clones in this sample may be carry-over from other donors' samples. The DNA of the CDR3 is TGTGCCAGCCGATACAGGGCCGCGAACACTGAAGCTTTCTTT. This sequence encodes CASRYRAANTEAFF.